This record covers a single T cell receptor beta chain. Data came from immunoSEQ multiplex PCR; TCRdb stores just in-frame clones and leaves some out. The sample lists under 75,000 clones, about 94% seen once, with approximately 0.4% in the top ten. This sample was taken from a study of technical replicates of blood from a few donors. This clonotype was obtained from a human donor in good health. The specimen was T cells isolated from PBMCs.

CDR3: CASTGGADTQYF. The CDR3 DNA follows: TGTGCCAGCACCGGGGGAGCAGATACGCAGTATTTT. V is TRBV25-1 and J is TRBJ2-3, with D perhaps matching TRBD2 (6 bases). Germline V gene lookup returns CDR1 MGHDK and CDR2 SYGVNS. Deletions cut 7 bases from V and 4 bases from J, with 9 bases between. This CDR3 region has 12 residues.